The clone carrying this T cell receptor (beta chain) showed up many times. The source of the sample is a study of CD8 T cells in ankylosing spondylitis. TCRdb independently ran MiXCR on the 5' RACE reads; one entry per CDR3 protein. The data show 45,000 to 65,000 distinct CDR3 sequences, 7.4% seen once. The trim removed 0 bases at V and 6 bases at J, leaving 18 bases unmatched. CDR1 DFQATT and CDR2 SNEGSKA come from the germline V gene (reference sequence). This CDR3 has 18 residues. This receptor was taken from a female donor with ankylosing spondylitis or in good health (not recorded which). Sequencing was performed on blood, either unsorted or a sorted T cell fraction (not recorded which). The rearrangement joins TRBV20-1 to TRBJ1-1; 8 nucleotides line up with TRBD1. The CDR3 nucleotides are TGCAGTGCTAGAGATCCACGACAGGGGTTCGACGGAAGCGCTGAAGCTTTCTTT. As protein: CSARDPRQGFDGSAEAFF.